This T cell receptor beta chain was identified in a study of patients and donors after allogeneic stem cell transplantation. From the RT-PCR reads, TCRdb called clonotypes with MiXCR, one entry per CDR3 protein. This sample has approximately 170,000 distinct CDR3 sequences, with approximately 30% found just once. CDR3 length: 12 amino acids. Germline lookup yields CDR1 DFQATT and CDR2 SNEGSKA (reference sequence). Trimming removed 4 bases at V and 4 bases at J, with 10 bases between. This clonotype was seen many times. The sequencing sample was made of blood, either unsorted or a sorted T cell fraction (not recorded which). The TCR comes from a human donor who was either an allogeneic HSCT recipient or a stem cell or donor lymphocyte infusion donor (not recorded which). It is not recorded whose cells these are; they may come from a transplant donor. V and J are TRBV20-1 and TRBJ1-2; D is unclear. CDR3 amino acids: CSATTGIYGYTF. DNA of the CDR3: TGCAGTGCTACCACGGGGATCTATGGCTACACCTTC.